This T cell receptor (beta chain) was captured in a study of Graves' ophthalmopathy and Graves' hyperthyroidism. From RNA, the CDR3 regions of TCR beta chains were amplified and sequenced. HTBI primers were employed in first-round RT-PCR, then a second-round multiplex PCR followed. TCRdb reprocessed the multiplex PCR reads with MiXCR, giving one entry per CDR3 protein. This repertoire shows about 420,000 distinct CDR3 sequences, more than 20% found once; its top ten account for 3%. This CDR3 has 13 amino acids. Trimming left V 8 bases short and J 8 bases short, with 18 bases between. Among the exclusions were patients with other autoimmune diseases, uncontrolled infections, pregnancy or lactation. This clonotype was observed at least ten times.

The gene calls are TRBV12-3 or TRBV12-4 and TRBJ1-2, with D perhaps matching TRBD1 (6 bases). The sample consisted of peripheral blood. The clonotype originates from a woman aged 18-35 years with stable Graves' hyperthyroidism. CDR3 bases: TGTGCCAGCGGGTACTCGACAGGTAGCGGCTACACCTTC. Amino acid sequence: CASGYSTGSGYTF.